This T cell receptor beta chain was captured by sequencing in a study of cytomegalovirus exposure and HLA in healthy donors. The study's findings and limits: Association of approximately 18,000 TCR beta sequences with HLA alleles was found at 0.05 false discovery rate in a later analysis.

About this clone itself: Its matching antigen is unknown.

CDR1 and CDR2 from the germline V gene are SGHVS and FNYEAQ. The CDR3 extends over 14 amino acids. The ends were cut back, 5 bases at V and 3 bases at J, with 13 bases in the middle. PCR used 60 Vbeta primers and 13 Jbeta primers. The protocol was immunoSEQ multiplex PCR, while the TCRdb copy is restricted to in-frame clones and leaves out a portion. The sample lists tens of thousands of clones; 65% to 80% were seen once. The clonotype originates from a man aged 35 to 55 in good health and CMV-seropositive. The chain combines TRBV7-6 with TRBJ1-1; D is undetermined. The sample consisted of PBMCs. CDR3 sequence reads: CASSPQREDTEAFF. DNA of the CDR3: TGTGCCAGCAGCCCACAGAGGGAGGACACTGAAGCTTTCTTT.